This TCR beta chain originates from a study of shared clonotypes between healthy human individuals. Across the study: The composition of the donors was a couple of women and three men aged 18 to 49. Researchers assigned three CD4 naive, three CD4 memory, two CD8 naive and one CD8 memory plate to each donor.

TCRdb's copy holds only in-frame clones and misses some; the assay was immunoSEQ multiplex PCR. The table has roughly 550,000 clones, 95% to 96% seen once. Whole-study results and caveats: Naive CD4 clonotypes overlapped across a few donors at around 4.8%. Rarefaction revealed incomplete sorted-subset sequencing despite large depth.

Naive CD8 cells lacked CD45RO, underwent positive selection for CCR7 and left out terminally differentiated effector memory CD45RA+ cells. Regarding this clone: Its antigen is unidentified.

This CDR3 spans 16 amino acids. Per the germline V gene, CDR1 is ENHRY and CDR2 is SYGVKD. V shed 0 bases, J shed 2 bases, and the junction held 3 bases outside the gene matches. Material for sequencing was naive CD8+ T cells sorted from blood. The receptor was isolated from a woman under 40 in good health. The chain carries TRBV10-3 and TRBJ2-7; TRBD2 aligns across 11 bases. The CDR3 DNA follows: TGTGCCATCAGTGAGTCGACTAGCGGGATACCCTACGAGCAGTACTTC. It codes for CAISESTSGIPYEQYF.